Listed here are 31 T cell receptor beta chains from one sample, sequenced in a study of CXCR3-negative and CXCR3-positive naive CD8 T cells. Carrying UMI labels, the TRB cDNA libraries were prepared through 5' RACE. From its re-call of the 5' RACE reads, TCRdb lists each CDR3 protein once, without DNA. This repertoire includes around 160,000 distinct CDR3 sequences. These receptors have no known antigen. Study-wide findings and caveats: Researchers report that CXCR3-positive naive cells carry more hydrophobic TRB CDR3s than CXCR3-negative naive cells.

The sample was naive CXCR3+ CD8+ T cells from blood. The subset: CD45RO-CCR7+CD27+CD95- naive CD8+ T cells expressing CXCR3 (TNR3+). The receptors originated from a human donor in good health. Some clones in this sample may be carry-over from other donors' samples.

This chain joins TRBV4-2 and TRBJ1-1. The CDR3 runs to 13 residues. Germline V gene lookup returns CDR1 LGHNA and CDR2 YNFKEQ. CDR3 loop: CASSQGTEVEAFF.

This rearrangement joins TRBV28 to TRBJ2-5; with no DNA, the TCRdb D assignment of TRBD1 cannot be verified. The length of the CDR3 is 14 residues. CDR1 is MDHEN, CDR2 SYDVKM, per germline. CDR3 sequence: CASSEKTGGETQYF. Using reference TRBV28 and TRBJ2-5 for the parts outside the CDR3, the full variable domain is DVKVTQSSRYLVKRTGEKVFLECVQDMDHENMFWYRQDPGLGLRLIYFSYDVKMKEKGDIPEGYSVSREKKERFSLILESASTNQTSMYLCASSEKTGGETQYFGPGTRLLVL.

This rearrangement joins TRBV29-1 to TRBJ1-1. Germline CDR1 reads SQVTM; CDR2 reads ANQGSEA. The CDR3 is 12 residues long. CDR3 sequence: CSVEDGDTEAFF.

This chain joins TRBV6-6 and TRBJ1-1. The CDR3 has 13 residues. Per the germline V gene, CDR1 is MNHNY and CDR2 is SVGAGI (reference sequence). CDR3 protein: CASSQDGNTEAFF.

The chain employs TRBV13 and TRBJ2-7; TCRdb proposes TRBD2, but this gene call is untestable without DNA. CDR1 and CDR2 (germline): PRHDT, FYEKMQ (reference sequence). The CDR3 extends over 15 amino acids. The CDR3 here is CASSPRRDTSYEQYF.

The chain recombines TRBV7-2 with TRBJ2-3; without DNA, the TCRdb call of TRBD1 cannot be checked. The CDR3 is 14 amino acids. The germline V gene encodes CDR1 SGHTA and CDR2 FQGNSA. The chain's CDR3 is CASSLEGNTDTQYF.

The chain is built from TRBV5-1 and TRBJ2-2. This CDR3 has 16 amino acids. The germline V gene has CDR1 SGHRS and CDR2 YFSETQ. CDR3 amino acids: CASSSDRTANTGELFF.

The V call is TRBV4-3, the J call TRBJ2-5; TCRdb designates TRBD2, a call that cannot be tested without DNA. The CDR3 spans 16 residues. From germline, CDR1 is LGHNA and CDR2 YSLEER. This chain's CDR3 is CASSQGSGNNGKTQYF.

The rearrangement joins TRBV28 to TRBJ1-6; lacking DNA, the TRBD1 call made by TCRdb goes unchecked. The CDR3 sequence is 18 residues long. Germline CDR1 and CDR2: MDHEN and SYDVKM. The CDR3 is CASSLPTPMTAYNSPLHF.

The chain uses TRBV6-2 or TRBV6-3 and TRBJ1-5; TCRdb calls TRBD1, which cannot be checked without DNA. Germline V lookup: CDR1 MNHEY, CDR2 SVGEGT. The CDR3 is 14 residues long. Here the CDR3 reads CASSGQGWNQPQHF.

V gene TRBV28 combines with J gene TRBJ2-7; TCRdb's D call, TRBD2, is unchecked because there is no DNA. Germline V gene lookup returns CDR1 MDHEN and CDR2 SYDVKM. This CDR3 is built from 14 residues. CDR3 sequence reads: CASSELAGSYEQYF.

The CDR3 here is CASSFSGQSYEQYF. This chain links TRBV5-1 with TRBJ2-7; without DNA, the TCRdb call of TRBD1 cannot be checked. CDR3 length: 14 amino acids. The germline CDR1 and CDR2 sequences are SGHRS and YFSETQ.

The rearrangement links TRBV6-2 or TRBV6-3 to TRBJ1-1; the TRBD1 assignment by TCRdb is unverifiable without DNA. Germline assignment: CDR1 MNHEY and CDR2 SVGEGT. The CDR3 spans 15 residues. Here the CDR3 reads CASSPGPGGNTEAFF.

The J gene is TRBJ1-1, the V gene TRBV7-9; no DNA is available, so the TRBD1 call from TCRdb remains unchecked. The CDR3 has 11 amino acids. Germline V CDR1 and CDR2: SEHNR, FQNEAQ (reference sequence). CDR3 residues: CATNRETEAFF. Full variable domain (rest looked up from reference TRBV7-9 and TRBJ1-1): DTGVSQNPRHKITKRGQNVTFRCDPISEHNRLYWYRQTLGQGPEFLTYFQNEAQLEKSRLLSDRFSAERPKGSFSTLEIQRTEQGDSAMYLCATNRETEAFFGQGTRLTVV.

The J gene is TRBJ2-7, the V gene TRBV11-2; the TCRdb D gene call, TRBD2, has no DNA to confirm it. Germline values: CDR1 SGHAT, CDR2 FQNNGV. The CDR3 has 17 residues. The CDR3 region is CASSLDVGAGLSDEQYF.

The V call is TRBV5-1, the J call TRBJ2-3; TCRdb outputs TRBD1, but without DNA this stays unchecked. Germline V lookup: CDR1 SGHRS, CDR2 YFSETQ. The CDR3 has 17 amino acids. The CDR3 protein is CASSSFSTGVLTDTQYF.

J is TRBJ2-3 and V is TRBV7-3; no DNA is available, so the TRBD2 call from TCRdb remains unchecked. This CDR3 is 16 amino acids long. Germline-derived CDR1 and CDR2 are SGHTA and FQGTGA. CDR3 sequence: CASSLPGGGDIDTQYF.

The chain carries TRBV20-1 and TRBJ2-3; as DNA is missing, the TRBD2 call by TCRdb cannot be tested. Germline values: CDR1 DFQATT, CDR2 SNEGSKA (reference sequence). The CDR3 is made up of 16 amino acids. CDR3 region: CSARDIGLPGTDTQYF.

The chain employs TRBV6-5 and TRBJ1-1; TCRdb's assignment of TRBD1 cannot be checked, as there is no DNA. The V gene's germline CDR1 is MNHEY and CDR2 SVGAGI. The CDR3 has 15 amino acids. The chain's CDR3 is CASSYVTGKVVEAFF.

The genes are TRBV28 and TRBJ2-2; TCRdb lists TRBD1, though no DNA is available to test this call. Germline V gene data show CDR1 as MDHEN and CDR2 as SYDVKM. The CDR3 extends over 14 amino acids. The CDR3 loop reads CASSPGTVTGELFF.

The chain combines TRBV27 with TRBJ1-2; the TRBD1 assignment by TCRdb is unverifiable without DNA. The CDR3 totals 16 residues. The germline CDR1 and CDR2 sequences are MNHEY and SMNVEV (reference sequence). The CDR3 here is CARARNRVAPIYGYTF.

The chain uses TRBV5-5 and TRBJ1-6; the TCRdb D gene call, TRBD1, has no DNA to confirm it. Germline assignment: CDR1 SGHKS and CDR2 YYEKEE (reference sequence). This CDR3 comprises 17 residues. CDR3: CASRINPWEQENSPLHF. Full variable domain (outside the CDR3, taken from reference TRBV5-5 and TRBJ1-6): DAGVTQSPTHLIKTRGQQVTLRCSPISGHKSVSWYQQVLGQGPQFIFQYYEKEERGRGNFPDRFSARQFPNYSSELNVNALLLGDSALYLCASRINPWEQENSPLHFGNGTRLTVT.

CDR3 amino acids: CASSLGWHQPQHF. The chain combines TRBV7-2 with TRBJ1-5. This CDR3 is 13 amino acids long. The germline V gene has CDR1 SGHTA and CDR2 FQGNSA.

The rearrangement joins TRBV20-1 to TRBJ2-1; the D call from TCRdb, TRBD1, cannot be confirmed without DNA. The CDR3 contains 14 residues. Per germline, CDR1 DFQATT and CDR2 SNEGSKA (reference sequence). The CDR3 sequence is CSAPTGRTYNEQFF.

The genes are TRBV15 and TRBJ2-7; TCRdb proposes TRBD2, but this gene call is untestable without DNA. The CDR3 runs to 15 residues. Germline lookup yields CDR1 LNHNV and CDR2 YYDKDF (reference sequence). The CDR3: CATSGTSGYGYEQYF.

The genes are TRBV29-1 and TRBJ1-1. CDR3 size: 17 residues. The germline V gene has CDR1 SQVTM and CDR2 ANQGSEA. The CDR3 here is CSVEDPRAEGWNTEAFF.

The CDR3: CASSFRVGAKNIQYF. The chain is built from TRBV11-2 and TRBJ2-4; TCRdb gives TRBD1 as the D gene, but with no DNA this cannot be confirmed. CDR1 is SGHAT, CDR2 FQNNGV, per germline. This CDR3 region has 15 residues.

V gene TRBV29-1 combines with J gene TRBJ2-2; checking the TCRdb D call of TRBD2 is not possible without DNA. CDR3 length equals 14 residues. Germline assignment: CDR1 SQVTM and CDR2 ANQGSEA. CDR3 sequence reads: CSVDVAGHTGELFF.

The chain has TRBV29-1 and TRBJ2-7. Germline CDR1 is SQVTM and CDR2 is ANQGSEA. The CDR3 totals 13 residues. The CDR3 loop reads CSVDVSESYEQYF.

The chain joins TRBV7-9 to TRBJ2-1; the TCRdb call, TRBD1, lacks DNA for checking. The CDR3 is 15 residues long. In germline, CDR1 is SEHNR, CDR2 FQNEAQ (reference sequence). This chain's CDR3 is CASSRRDMGHNEQFF.

The V and J genes are TRBV15 and TRBJ2-5. Germline CDR1 and CDR2: LNHNV and YYDKDF (reference sequence). The CDR3 runs to 15 residues. CDR3 loop: CATSRTIGPEETQYF.